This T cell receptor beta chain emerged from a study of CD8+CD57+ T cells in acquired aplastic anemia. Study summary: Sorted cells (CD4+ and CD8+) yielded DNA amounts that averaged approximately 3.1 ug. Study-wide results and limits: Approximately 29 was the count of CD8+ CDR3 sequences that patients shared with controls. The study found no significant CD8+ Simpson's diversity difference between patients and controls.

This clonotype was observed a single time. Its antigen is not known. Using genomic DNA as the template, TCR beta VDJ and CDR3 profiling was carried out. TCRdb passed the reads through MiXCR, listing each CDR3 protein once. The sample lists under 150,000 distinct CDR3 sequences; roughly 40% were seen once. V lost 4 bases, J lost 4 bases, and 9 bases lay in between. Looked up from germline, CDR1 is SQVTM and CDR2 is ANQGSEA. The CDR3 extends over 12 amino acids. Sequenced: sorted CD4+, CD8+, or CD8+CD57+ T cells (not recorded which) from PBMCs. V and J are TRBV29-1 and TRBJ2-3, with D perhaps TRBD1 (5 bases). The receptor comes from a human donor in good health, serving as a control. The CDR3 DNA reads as TGCAGCGTTGGGGGCCGTTCAGATACGCAGTATTTT. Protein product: CSVGGRSDTQYF.